This T cell receptor (beta chain) was documented in a study of T cell responses to AZD1222 COVID-19 vaccine. Study-level background: Second doses were pooled across both intervals (about 4 or about 12 weeks).

The CDR3 has 15 residues. Germline V gene sequence: CDR1 SSHAT, CDR2 FNYEAQ (reference sequence). Data came from immunoSEQ multiplex PCR; TCRdb stores just in-frame clones and leaves some out. Here the sample spans 150,000 or so clones, approximately 94% being singletons. About this clone: The antigen remains undetermined. Germline is not matched at one junction end, which may reflect a read error.

Study-level points and caveats: Nearly half of spike-specific TCRs reportedly target variant regions that are unmutated in the B.1.351 and B.1.1.7 variants. Samples come after the peak T cell response, not at day 14. The study found Spike-specific TCR breadth and depth rose after two AZD1222 doses.

Source: peripheral blood, taken on day 0 of AZD1222 vaccination. The TCR sequence derives from an adult in good health. This chain links TRBV7-7 with TRBJ2-3; 11 nucleotides match TRBD2. CDR3 in DNA: TGTGCTAGCAGCTCGGGGGGGACTAGCGGAGATACGCAGTATTTT. It is translated as CASSSGGTSGDTQYF.